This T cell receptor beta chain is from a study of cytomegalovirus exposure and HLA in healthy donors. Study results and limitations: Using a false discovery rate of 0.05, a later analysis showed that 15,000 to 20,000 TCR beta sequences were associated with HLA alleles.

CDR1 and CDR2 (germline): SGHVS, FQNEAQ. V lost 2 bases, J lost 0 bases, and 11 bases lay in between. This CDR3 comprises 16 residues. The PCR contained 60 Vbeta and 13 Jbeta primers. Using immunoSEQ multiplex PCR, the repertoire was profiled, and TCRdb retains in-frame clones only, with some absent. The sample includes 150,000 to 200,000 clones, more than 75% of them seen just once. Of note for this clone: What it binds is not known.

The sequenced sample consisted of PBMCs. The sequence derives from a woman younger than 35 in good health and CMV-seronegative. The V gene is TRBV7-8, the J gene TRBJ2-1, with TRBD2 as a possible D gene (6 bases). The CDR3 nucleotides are TGTGCCAGCAGCTTAATAGCGGAGAGCTCCTACAATGAGCAGTTCTTC. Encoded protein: CASSLIAESSYNEQFF.